The next 6 T cell receptor beta chains were all read from a single sample in a study of CD8 T cells in ankylosing spondylitis. Study-level results: One TCR beta motif, made up of roughly 8 highly homologous variants, appeared characteristic of ankylosing spondylitis blood.

The antigens for these receptors are not known. TCRdb fed the 5' RACE reads into MiXCR, producing one record per CDR3 protein. The top ten hold about 20% of the sample, which has roughly 700,000 distinct CDR3 sequences, 15% to 20% seen once. Sequencing input: blood, either unsorted or a sorted T cell fraction (not recorded which). These receptors were obtained from a male donor with ankylosing spondylitis.

This chain joins TRBV5-1 and TRBJ2-3; 11 bases agree with TRBD2. This CDR3 region has 16 residues. Germline CDR1 is SGHRS and CDR2 is YFSETQ. The V and J ends lost 7 bases and 6 bases, in that order; junction bases with no gene match: 13. As DNA, the CDR3 is TGCGCCAGCCCCGAATCGGCTAGCGGGGGGTTCGATACGCAGTATTTT. Its protein is CASPESASGGFDTQYF.

This clonotype was detected a few times. The chain carries TRBV28 and TRBJ2-7; D gene unclear. In germline, CDR1 is MDHEN, CDR2 SYDVKM. The CDR3 spans 14 residues. V shed 3 bases and J shed 0 bases, with 9 bases lying between them. The CDR3 spells CASSLRLSSYEQYF. The DNA of the CDR3 is TGTGCCAGCAGTTTGAGGCTGAGCTCCTACGAGCAGTACTTC.

CDR3: CASSPGTVSGNTIYF. CDR3 coding DNA: TGTGCCAGCAGCCCCGGGACGGTCTCTGGAAACACCATATATTTT. The chain recombines TRBV7-9 with TRBJ1-3, with D tentatively TRBD1 (5 bases). Per the germline V gene, CDR1 is SEHNR and CDR2 is FQNEAQ (reference sequence). The CDR3 is made up of 15 amino acids. V was trimmed by 5 bases and J by 0 bases, leaving 11 bases between them.

This sequence joins TRBV20-1 and TRBJ2-1; D tentatively fits TRBD1 or TRBD2 (5 bases each). CDR1 and CDR2 (germline): DFQATT, SNEGSKA (reference sequence). This CDR3 contains 15 residues. Trimming removed 1 base at V and 0 bases at J, with 10 bases between. The CDR3 loop reads CSARGDLSSYNEQFF. The DNA for the CDR3 is TGCAGTGCTAGAGGGGACCTAAGCTCCTACAATGAGCAGTTCTTC.

The chain employs TRBV25-1 and TRBJ2-2; D not certain. CDR3 length equals 16 residues. Germline lookup yields CDR1 MGHDK and CDR2 SYGVNS. Deletions cut 3 bases from V and 0 bases from J, with 11 bases between. The CDR3 DNA reads as TGTGCCAGCAGTGACTGGACCCCAACGAACACCGGGGAGCTGTTTTTT. Translation gives CASSDWTPTNTGELFF.

The chain is built from TRBV12-3 or TRBV12-4 and TRBJ2-2, with D perhaps TRBD1 or TRBD2 (6 bases each). V was pared by 4 bases and J by 4 bases, with 13 bases between. The length of the CDR3 is 15 residues. The CDR3 region is CASSSGAGPTGELFF. DNA for the CDR3: TGTGCCAGCAGTTCGGGGGCAGGGCCCACCGGGGAGCTGTTTTTT.